In its sample, the clone carrying this TCR beta chain was seen many times. The antigen is undetermined. Time point of the sample: newly diagnosed GD, antithyroid drugs for less than 3 months. Construction of the TCR library relied on RNA isolated from PBMCs. Both iRepertoire HTBI primers and Arm-PCR of CDR3 regions were used to build the TCR beta libraries. TCRdb reprocessed the multiplex PCR reads via MiXCR and lists one record per CDR3 protein. This sample has about 530,000 distinct CDR3 sequences, with about 16% found just once. This record comes from a study of regulatory T cells in long-lasting Graves disease. The germline CDR1 and CDR2 sequences are MDHEN and SYDVKM. The CDR3 sequence is 17 residues long. The trim removed 1 base at V and 3 bases at J, leaving 6 bases unmatched. Notes on the study in general: Persistent disease preferred TRBV28, TRBJ1-2 and TRBJ2-5. Persistent patients shared more public clonotypes (under 3,000) than newly diagnosed patients (about 1,000).

These data also featured in a second study, about T cells in Graves' hyperthyroidism and ophthalmopathy.

The gene calls are TRBV28 and TRBJ1-3; 10 nucleotides align to TRBD1. This specimen consisted of peripheral blood mononuclear cells (PBMCs), obtained at new diagnosis, from a patient treated with antithyroid drugs. The TCR comes from a woman between 40 and 65 years old with Graves disease. CDR3 amino acids: CASSLYWTGGSGNTIYF. The CDR3 region has the DNA TGTGCCAGCAGTTTATACTGGACAGGGGGAAGTGGAAACACCATATATTTT.